What follows is one T cell receptor (beta chain) and its context. No antigen is known for it. This CDR3 is built from 15 residues. Germline V gives CDR1 MNHNS, CDR2 SASEGT. V lost 1 base and J lost 1, with 10 bases in between. The entry originates in a study of cytomegalovirus exposure and HLA in healthy donors. Broader study findings: It was reported that TCR beta sequences correctly inferred the HLA-A and HLA-B alleles for most subjects.

Primers for the PCR totalled 60 Vbeta and 13 Jbeta. Data came from immunoSEQ multiplex PCR; TCRdb stores just in-frame clones and leaves some out. The sample includes 95,000 to 100,000 clones, 75% to 90% of them seen just once. The material sequenced was PBMCs. This TCR was recovered from a man aged 25 to 45 in good health and CMV-seronegative. The chain is built from TRBV6-1 and TRBJ1-2, with no clear D. CDR3 region: CASSEGHQINYGYTF. The CDR3 DNA is TGTGCCAGCAGTGAAGGACACCAGATTAACTATGGCTACACCTTC.